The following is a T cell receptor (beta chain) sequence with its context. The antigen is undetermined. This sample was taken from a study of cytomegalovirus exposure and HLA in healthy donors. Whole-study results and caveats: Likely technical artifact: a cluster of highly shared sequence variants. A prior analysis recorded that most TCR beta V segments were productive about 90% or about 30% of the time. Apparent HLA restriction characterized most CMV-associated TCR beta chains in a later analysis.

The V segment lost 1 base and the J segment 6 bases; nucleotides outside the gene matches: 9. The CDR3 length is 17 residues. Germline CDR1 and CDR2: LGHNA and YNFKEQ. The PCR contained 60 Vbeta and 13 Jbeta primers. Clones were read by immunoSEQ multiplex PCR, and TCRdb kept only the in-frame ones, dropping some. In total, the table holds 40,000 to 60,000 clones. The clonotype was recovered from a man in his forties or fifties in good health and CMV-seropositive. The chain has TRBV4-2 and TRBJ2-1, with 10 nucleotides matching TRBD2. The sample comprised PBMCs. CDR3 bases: TGTGCCAGCAGCCAAGGCCCCGGGACTAGCGCCTCCAATGAGCAGTTCTTC. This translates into CASSQGPGTSASNEQFF.